Each of the 5 T cell receptor beta chains below was sequenced from the same sample in a study of T-cell reconstitution after alpha-beta-depleted transplantation in children (dated by TCRdb to about 2016). Preparation of the library involved PCR. TCRdb records Illumina HiSeq 2500 as the sequencer. To normalize quantification of the TCRbeta repertoire, the TCR libraries were built with molecular barcoding that relied on unique molecular identifiers. The public reads were run again by TCRdb, first through fastp at Q25 and then through MiXCR, and only productive beta chains were kept. Each entry merges the rows of one CDR3 protein and shows their most common DNA and genes. Counted in this sample were approximately 6,800 distinct CDR3 sequences; approximately 5.1% of them appeared once. Approximately 23% of the sample comes from the top ten. According to the study, the label for this sample's treatment or condition signals: allogeneic hematopoietic cell transplantation with graft depleted of TCRalphabeta T cells and CD19 B cells.

Specimen: PBMCs, mostly from graft donor cells, collected 180 days after TCRalphabeta/CD19-depleted stem cell transplant. All receptors derive from a child under two years old who had a stem cell transplant for acute myeloid leukemia, so the T cells may come from the graft donor.

This clonotype was picked up many times. CDR3 protein: CASKSERELGNEQFF. CDR3 DNA sequence: TGCGCCAGCAAATCCGAGCGGGAGCTAGGGAATGAGCAGTTCTTC. The rearrangement joins TRBV5-1 to TRBJ2-1; TRBD2 aligns across 8 bases. The CDR3 covers 15 residues. Germline loops: CDR1 SGHRS, CDR2 YFSETQ. The V segment lost 6 bases and the J segment 7 bases; nucleotides outside the gene matches: 12.

In its sample, this clonotype is medium-sized. This rearrangement joins TRBV7-8 to TRBJ1-6; 7 positions match TRBD1. The V gene end was trimmed by 5 bases and the J gene end by 10 bases; junction bases not matched to a gene: 5. Germline V gives CDR1 SGHVS, CDR2 FQNEAQ. This CDR3 contains 13 residues. CDR3 coding DNA: TGTGCCAGCAGCAAAGACAGGGAATCACCCCTCCACTTT. Its protein is CASSKDRESPLHF.

By sample share, this clonotype is medium-sized (0.01 to 0.1%). This chain connects TRBV28 to TRBJ2-1; no firm D call. Trimming stripped 2 bases from V and 7 bases from J, with 6 bases between. The CDR3 covers 12 residues. Looked up from germline, CDR1 is MDHEN and CDR2 is SYDVKM. The CDR3 nucleotides are TGTGCCAGCAGTTTACCTCCGAATGAGCAGTTCTTC. Amino acid sequence: CASSLPPNEQFF. Filled out from reference TRBV28 and TRBJ2-1, the complete variable domain reads DVKVTQSSRYLVKRTGEKVFLECVQDMDHENMFWYRQDPGLGLRLIYFSYDVKMKEKGDIPEGYSVSREKKERFSLILESASTNQTSMYLCASSLPPNEQFFGPGTRLTVL.

This clonotype showed up many times. The V and J genes are TRBV18 and TRBJ2-7; 8 nucleotides line up with TRBD2. Germline CDR1 reads KGHSH; CDR2 reads LQKENI. Trimming cost V 6 bases and J 4 bases; bases outside gene matches: 5. This CDR3 has 13 residues. CDR3 loop: CASSTGTSYEQYF. The CDR3 coding sequence is TGTGCCAGCTCCACCGGGACTAGTTACGAGCAGTACTTC.

This clonotype was seen at least ten times. The CDR3 spells CASSRGSYEQYF. In DNA form, the CDR3 reads TGTGCCAGCAGTCGGGGCTCCTACGAGCAGTACTTC. The V call is TRBV27, the J call TRBJ2-7; D may be TRBD2 (5 bases). Germline V gene sequence: CDR1 MNHEY, CDR2 SMNVEV (reference sequence). The CDR3 covers 12 residues. V lost 5 bases and J lost 0, with 5 bases in between.